This T cell receptor (beta chain) was observed in a study of OX40 agonist ivuxolimab in advanced cancers. At the level of the study: Hepatocellular carcinoma, melanoma, renal cell or head and neck cancer affected the dose-escalation patients.

V was pared by 5 bases and J by 6 bases, with 10 bases of the junction left unmatched. There are 13 residues in the CDR3. The germline V gene encodes CDR1 SQVTM and CDR2 ANQGSEA. The table came from immunoSEQ multiplex PCR; TCRdb's copy has only in-frame clones and leaves some out. The sample includes approximately 30,000 clones, around 93% of them seen just once. The sequencing here drew on CD4+ or CD8+ T cells sorted from blood, taken in a trial of the OX40 agonist ivuxolimab. The genes are TRBV29-1 and TRBJ2-7; 7 positions match TRBD1. The receptor was isolated from an adult with an advanced solid tumor such as melanoma, head and neck, liver or kidney cancer. The CDR3 protein is CSVSGQRIVEQYF. Written as DNA, the CDR3 is TGCAGCGTTTCGGGACAGAGGATAGTCGAGCAGTACTTC.